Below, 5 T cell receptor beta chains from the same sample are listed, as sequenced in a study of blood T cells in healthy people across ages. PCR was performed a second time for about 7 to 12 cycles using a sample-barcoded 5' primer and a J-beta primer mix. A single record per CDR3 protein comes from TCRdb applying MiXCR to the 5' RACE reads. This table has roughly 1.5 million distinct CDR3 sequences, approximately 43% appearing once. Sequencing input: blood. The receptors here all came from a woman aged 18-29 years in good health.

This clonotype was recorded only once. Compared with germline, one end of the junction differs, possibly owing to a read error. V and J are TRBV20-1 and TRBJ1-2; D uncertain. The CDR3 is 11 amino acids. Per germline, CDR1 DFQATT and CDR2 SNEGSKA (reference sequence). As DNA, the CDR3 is TGCAGTGCTAGCACATACTATGACTACACCTTC. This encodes CSASTYYDYTF.

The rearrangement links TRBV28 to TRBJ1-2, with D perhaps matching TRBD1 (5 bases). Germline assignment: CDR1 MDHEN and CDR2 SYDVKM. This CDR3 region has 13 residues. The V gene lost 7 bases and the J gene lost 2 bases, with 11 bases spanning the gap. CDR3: CASTPTENYGYTF. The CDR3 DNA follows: TGTGCCAGCACCCCGACAGAAAACTATGGCTACACCTTC.

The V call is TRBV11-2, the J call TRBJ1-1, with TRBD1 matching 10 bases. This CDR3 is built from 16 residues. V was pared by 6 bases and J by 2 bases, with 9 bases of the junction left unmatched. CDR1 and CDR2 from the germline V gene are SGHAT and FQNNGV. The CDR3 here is CASRTGQGTFNTEAFF. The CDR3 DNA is TGTGCCAGCAGAACGGGACAGGGGACTTTTAACACTGAAGCTTTCTTT.

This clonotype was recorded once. CDR3 coding DNA: TGTGCCAGCAGTTACAAGGTGAACCCCTACGAGCAGTACTTC. Translation: CASSYKVNPYEQYF. The chain combines TRBV6-5 with TRBJ2-7, with D unresolved. Per the germline V gene, CDR1 is MNHEY and CDR2 is SVGAGI. Between the trimmed V and J ends, which lost 2 bases and 2 bases, there was a span of 10 bases. The CDR3 is 14 residues long.

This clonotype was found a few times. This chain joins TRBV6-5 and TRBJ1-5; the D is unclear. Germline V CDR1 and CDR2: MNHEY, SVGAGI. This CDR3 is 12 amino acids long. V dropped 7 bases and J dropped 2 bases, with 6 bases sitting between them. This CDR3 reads CASTDGNQPQHF. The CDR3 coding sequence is TGTGCCAGCACAGATGGCAATCAGCCCCAGCATTTT.